This TCR beta chain comes out of a study of OX40 agonist ivuxolimab in advanced cancers. It was autoimmune disease history or systemic immunosuppression that excluded patients. TCRdb keeps only in-frame clones here, not all; method: immunoSEQ multiplex PCR. The profile shows over 50,000 clones, approximately 77% of them singletons. The germline gives CDR1 LNHNV, CDR2 YYDKDF (reference sequence). The CDR3 runs 13 residues. The V gene lost 6 bases and the J gene lost 14 bases, with 19 bases spanning the gap. The sequencing used CD4+ or CD8+ T cells sorted from blood, collected in a trial of the OX40 agonist ivuxolimab. The receptor's source is an adult with an advanced solid tumor such as melanoma, head and neck, liver or kidney cancer. V gene TRBV15 combines with J gene TRBJ1-4; D is perhaps TRBD1 (5 bases). The CDR3 nucleotides are TGTGCCACCAGTAGGGACCCAGGGCAAATGCTGTTTTTT. It specifies CATSRDPGQMLFF.